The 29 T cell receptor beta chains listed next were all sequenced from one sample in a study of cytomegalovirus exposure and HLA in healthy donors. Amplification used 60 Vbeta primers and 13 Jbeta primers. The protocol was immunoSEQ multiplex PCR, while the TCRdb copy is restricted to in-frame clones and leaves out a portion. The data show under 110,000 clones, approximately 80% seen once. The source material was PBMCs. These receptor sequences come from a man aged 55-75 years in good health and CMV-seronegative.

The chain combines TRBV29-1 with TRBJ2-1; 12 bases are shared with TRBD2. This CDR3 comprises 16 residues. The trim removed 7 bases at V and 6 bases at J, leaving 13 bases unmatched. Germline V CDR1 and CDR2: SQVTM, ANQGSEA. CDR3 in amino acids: CSANGLAGWGGNEQFF. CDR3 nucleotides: TGCAGCGCCAACGGACTAGCGGGGTGGGGAGGCAATGAGCAGTTCTTC.

The CDR3 nucleotides read TGTGCCAGCAGCGTAGTAACAGGGGGACAAGCTTTCTTT. Protein product: CASSVVTGGQAFF. The genes are TRBV9 and TRBJ1-1, with 8 bases identical to TRBD1. The V gene's germline CDR1 is SGDLS and CDR2 YYNGEE. The CDR3 contains 13 residues. V lost 0 bases, J lost 9 bases, and 4 bases stayed unmatched.

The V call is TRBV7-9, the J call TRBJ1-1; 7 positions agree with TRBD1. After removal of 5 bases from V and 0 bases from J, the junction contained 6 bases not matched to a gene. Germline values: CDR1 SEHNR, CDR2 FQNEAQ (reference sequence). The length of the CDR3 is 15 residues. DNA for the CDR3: TGTGCCAGCAGCCAGCGACAGGGATTGAACACTGAAGCTTTCTTT. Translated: CASSQRQGLNTEAFF.

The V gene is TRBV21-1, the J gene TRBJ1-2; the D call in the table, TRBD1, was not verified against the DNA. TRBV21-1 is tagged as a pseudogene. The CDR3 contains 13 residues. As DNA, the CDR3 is TGTGCCAGCCTCTCCCACAGGGGCAATGGCTACACCTTC. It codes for CASLSHRGNGYTF.

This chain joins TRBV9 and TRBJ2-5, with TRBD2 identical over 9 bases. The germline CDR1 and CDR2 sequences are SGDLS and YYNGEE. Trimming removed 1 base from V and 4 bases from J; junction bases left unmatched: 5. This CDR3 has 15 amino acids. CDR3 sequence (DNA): TGTGCCAGCAGCGTAAATGCGGGGGGGGGAGAGACCCAGTACTTC. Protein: CASSVNAGGGETQYF.

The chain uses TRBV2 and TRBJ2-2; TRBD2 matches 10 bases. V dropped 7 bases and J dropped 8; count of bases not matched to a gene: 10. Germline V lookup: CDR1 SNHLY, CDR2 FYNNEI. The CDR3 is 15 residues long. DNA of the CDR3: TGTGCCAGCAAAATTTCAGCGGGGGGGTCTGGGGAGCTGTTTTTT. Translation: CASKISAGGSGELFF.

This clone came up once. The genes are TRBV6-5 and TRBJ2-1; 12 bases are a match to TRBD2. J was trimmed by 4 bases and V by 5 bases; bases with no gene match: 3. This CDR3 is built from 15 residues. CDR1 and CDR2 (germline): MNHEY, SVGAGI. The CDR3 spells CASSRTSGAYNEQFF. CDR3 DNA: TGTGCCAGCAGTCGGACTAGCGGGGCTTACAATGAGCAGTTCTTC.

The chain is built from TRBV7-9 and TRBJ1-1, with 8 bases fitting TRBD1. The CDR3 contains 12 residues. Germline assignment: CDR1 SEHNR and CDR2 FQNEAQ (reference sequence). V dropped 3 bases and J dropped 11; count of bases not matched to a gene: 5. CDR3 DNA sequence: TGTGCCAGCAGCTTCGACAGGGGAGCGGCTTTCTTT. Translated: CASSFDRGAAFF.

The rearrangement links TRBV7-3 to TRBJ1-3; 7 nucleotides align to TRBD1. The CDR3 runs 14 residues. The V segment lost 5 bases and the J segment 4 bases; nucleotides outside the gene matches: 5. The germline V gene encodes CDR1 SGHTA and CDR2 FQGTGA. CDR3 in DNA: TGTGCCAGCAGCCTAGGGGGCGCGGGAAACACCATATATTTT. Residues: CASSLGGAGNTIYF.

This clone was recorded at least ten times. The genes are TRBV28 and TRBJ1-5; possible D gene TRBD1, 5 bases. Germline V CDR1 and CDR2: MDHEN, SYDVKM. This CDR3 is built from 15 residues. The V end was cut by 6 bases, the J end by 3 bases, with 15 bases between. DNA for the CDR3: TGTGCCAGCAGACGGGGGGGGTCCCTCAATCAGCCCCAGCATTTT. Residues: CASRRGGSLNQPQHF.

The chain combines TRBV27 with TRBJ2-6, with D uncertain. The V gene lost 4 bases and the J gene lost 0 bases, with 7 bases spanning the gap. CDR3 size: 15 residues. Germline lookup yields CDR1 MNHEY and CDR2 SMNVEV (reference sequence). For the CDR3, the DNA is TGTGCCAGCAGTTCACACAGCTCTGGGGCCAACGTCCTGACTTTC. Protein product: CASSSHSSGANVLTF.

CDR3 protein: CASSLVGGYTEAFF. In DNA form, the CDR3 reads TGTGCCAGCAGCTTAGTGGGAGGGTACACTGAAGCTTTCTTT. The chain is built from TRBV7-2 and TRBJ1-1, with unresolved D. Trimming took off 1 base at V and 3 bases at J, with 9 bases between the two ends. CDR3 length equals 14 residues. The germline V gene has CDR1 SGHTA and CDR2 FQGNSA.

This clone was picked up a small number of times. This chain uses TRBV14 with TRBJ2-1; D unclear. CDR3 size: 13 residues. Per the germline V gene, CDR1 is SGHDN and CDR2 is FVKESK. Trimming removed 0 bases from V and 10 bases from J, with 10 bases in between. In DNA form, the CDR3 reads TGTGCCAGCAGCCAAGATAATAGCTTGGAGCAGTTCTTC. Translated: CASSQDNSLEQFF. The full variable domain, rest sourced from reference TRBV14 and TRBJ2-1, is EAGVTQFPSHSVIEKGQTVTLRCDPISGHDNLYWYRRVMGKEIKFLLHFVKESKQDESGMPNNRFLAERTGGTYSTLKVQPAELEDSGVYFCASSQDNSLEQFFGPGTRLTVL.

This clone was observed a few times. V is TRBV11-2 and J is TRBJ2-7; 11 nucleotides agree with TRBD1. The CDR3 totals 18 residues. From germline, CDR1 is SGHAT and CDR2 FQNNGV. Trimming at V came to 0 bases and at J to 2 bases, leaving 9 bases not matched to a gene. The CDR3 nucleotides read TGTGCCAGCAGCTTAGATCCCGGGTGGACAGGGGGCCCCTACGAGCAGTACGTC. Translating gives CASSLDPGWTGGPYEQYV.

DNA of the CDR3: TGTGCCAGCTCACCCCTAGCGAAGGGACTCAATGAGCAGTTCTTC. Translating it yields CASSPLAKGLNEQFF. This chain joins TRBV18 and TRBJ2-1; D is possibly TRBD2 (6 bases). Germline V lookup: CDR1 KGHSH, CDR2 LQKENI. V lost 3 bases to trimming and J lost 6 bases, with 15 bases between them. The CDR3 extends over 15 amino acids.

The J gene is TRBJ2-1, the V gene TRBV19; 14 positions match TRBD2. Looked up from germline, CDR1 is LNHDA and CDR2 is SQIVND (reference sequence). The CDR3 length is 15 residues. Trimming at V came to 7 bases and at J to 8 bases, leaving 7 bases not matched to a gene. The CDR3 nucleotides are TGTGCCAGTAAACCGGGACTAGCGGGGGTTGATGAGCAGTTCTTC. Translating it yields CASKPGLAGVDEQFF.

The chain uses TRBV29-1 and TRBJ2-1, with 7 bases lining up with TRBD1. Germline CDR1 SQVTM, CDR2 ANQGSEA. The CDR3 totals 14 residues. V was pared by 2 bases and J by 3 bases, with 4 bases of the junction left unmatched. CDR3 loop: CSVEWRQGYNEQFF. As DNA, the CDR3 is TGCAGCGTTGAATGGCGACAGGGCTACAATGAGCAGTTCTTC.

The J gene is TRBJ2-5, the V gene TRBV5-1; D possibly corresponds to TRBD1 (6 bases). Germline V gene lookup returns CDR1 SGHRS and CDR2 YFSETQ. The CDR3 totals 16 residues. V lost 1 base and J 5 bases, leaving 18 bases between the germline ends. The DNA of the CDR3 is TGCGCCAGCAGCTTGTATCGGGACAATCCCCAGGAGACCCAGTACTTC. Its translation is CASSLYRDNPQETQYF. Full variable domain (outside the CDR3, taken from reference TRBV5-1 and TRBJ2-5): KAGVTQTPRYLIKTRGQQVTLSCSPISGHRSVSWYQQTPGQGLQFLFEYFSETQRNKGNFPGRFSGRQFSNSRSEMNVSTLELGDSALYLCASSLYRDNPQETQYFGPGTRLLVL.

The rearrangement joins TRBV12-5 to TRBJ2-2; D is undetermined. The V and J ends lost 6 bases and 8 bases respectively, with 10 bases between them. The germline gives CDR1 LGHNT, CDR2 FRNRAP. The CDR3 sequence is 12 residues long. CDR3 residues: CASGHNLGELFF. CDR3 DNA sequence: TGTGCTAGTGGCCATAACTTGGGGGAGCTGTTTTTT.

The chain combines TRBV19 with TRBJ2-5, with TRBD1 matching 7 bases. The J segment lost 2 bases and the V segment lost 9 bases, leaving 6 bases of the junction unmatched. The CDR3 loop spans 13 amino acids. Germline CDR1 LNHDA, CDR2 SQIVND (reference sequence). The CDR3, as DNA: TGTGCCAGCACCGGGACAGCTCAAGAGACCCAGTACTTC. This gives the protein CASTGTAQETQYF.

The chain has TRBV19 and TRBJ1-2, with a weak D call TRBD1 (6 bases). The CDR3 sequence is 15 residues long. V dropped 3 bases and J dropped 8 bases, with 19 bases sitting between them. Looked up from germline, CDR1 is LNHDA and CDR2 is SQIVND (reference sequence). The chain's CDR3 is CASSMSGQNTRGYTF. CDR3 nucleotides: TGTGCCAGTAGTATGTCTGGACAGAACACGCGAGGCTACACCTTC.

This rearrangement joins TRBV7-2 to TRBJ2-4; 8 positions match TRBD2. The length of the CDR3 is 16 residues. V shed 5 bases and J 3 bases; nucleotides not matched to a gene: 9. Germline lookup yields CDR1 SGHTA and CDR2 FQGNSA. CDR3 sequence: CASSESGGWGKNIQYF. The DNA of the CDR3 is TGTGCCAGCAGCGAAAGCGGGGGTTGGGGCAAAAACATTCAGTACTTC.

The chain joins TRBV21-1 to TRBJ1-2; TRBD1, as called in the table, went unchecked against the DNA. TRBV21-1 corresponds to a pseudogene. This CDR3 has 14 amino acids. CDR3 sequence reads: CARSGDKLNYGYTF. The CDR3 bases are TGTGCCAGATCCGGGGACAAACTTAACTATGGCTACACCTTC.

CDR3 protein: CASSDWRGYNEKLFF. The CDR3 region has the DNA TGTGCCAGCAGCGACTGGAGGGGATATAATGAAAAACTGTTTTTT. The V and J genes are TRBV7-2 and TRBJ1-4, with D perhaps matching TRBD1 (5 bases). Deletions cut 5 bases from V and 4 bases from J, with 14 bases between. The CDR3 runs to 15 residues. CDR1 is SGHTA and CDR2 is FQGNSA in the germline V gene.

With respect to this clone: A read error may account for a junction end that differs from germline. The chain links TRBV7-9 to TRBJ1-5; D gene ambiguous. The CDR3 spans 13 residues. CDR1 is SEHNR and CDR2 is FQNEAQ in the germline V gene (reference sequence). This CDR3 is CVSSSTGWEPQHF. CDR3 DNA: TGTGTCAGCAGCTCCACGGGGTGGGAGCCCCAGCATTTT.

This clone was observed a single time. DNA of the CDR3: TGTGCCAGCAGCTCAGCGAGACAGGGGAGCTCCTACAATGAGCAGTTCTTC. This encodes CASSSARQGSSYNEQFF. V gene TRBV5-4 combines with J gene TRBJ2-1, with 8 bases lining up with TRBD1. J lost 0 bases, V lost 3 bases, and 8 bases had no gene match. This CDR3 comprises 17 residues. The germline V gene has CDR1 SGHNT and CDR2 YYREEE (reference sequence). Supplemented by reference TRBV5-4 and TRBJ2-1, the full variable domain reads ETGVTQSPTHLIKTRGQQVTLRCSSQSGHNTVSWYQQALGQGPQFIFQYYREEENGRGNFPPRFSGLQFPNYSSELNVNALELDDSALYLCASSSARQGSSYNEQFFGPGTRLTVL.

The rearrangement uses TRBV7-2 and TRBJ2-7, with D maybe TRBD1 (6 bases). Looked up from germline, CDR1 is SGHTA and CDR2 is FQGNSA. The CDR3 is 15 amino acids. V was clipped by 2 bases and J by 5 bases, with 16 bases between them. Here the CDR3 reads CASSLMALGANEQYF. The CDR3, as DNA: TGTGCCAGCAGCTTAATGGCGTTGGGGGCCAACGAGCAGTACTTC.

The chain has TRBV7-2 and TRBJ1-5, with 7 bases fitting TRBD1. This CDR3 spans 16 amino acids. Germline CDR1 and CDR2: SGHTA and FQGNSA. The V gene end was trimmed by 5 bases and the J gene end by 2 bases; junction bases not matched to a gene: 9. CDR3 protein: CASSRGQGVGNQPQHF. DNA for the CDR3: TGTGCCAGCAGCCGAGGTCAGGGGGTGGGCAATCAGCCCCAGCATTTT.

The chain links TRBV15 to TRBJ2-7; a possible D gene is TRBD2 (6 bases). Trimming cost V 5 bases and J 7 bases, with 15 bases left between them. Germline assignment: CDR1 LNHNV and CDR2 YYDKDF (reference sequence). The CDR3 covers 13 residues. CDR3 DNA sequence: TGTGCCACCAGCTTTTCCGGGACTCCTGAGCAGTACTTC. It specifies CATSFSGTPEQYF.